This T cell receptor (beta chain) was found in a study of identifying expanded T cells in peripheral blood. The study, taken as a whole, reports: About 1.2 clones differed between technical replicates, versus approximately 17 and 20 over time.

During the collection period, no donor immune events like infections were recorded. On this clone itself: Its cognate antigen is unknown.

This CDR3 has 15 residues. Trimming took off 0 bases at V and 4 bases at J, with 11 bases between the two ends. Germline V gene sequence: CDR1 SGHRS, CDR2 YFSETQ. TCRdb's table, derived via immunoSEQ multiplex PCR, lists solely in-frame clones and lacks some. The data show about 98,000 clones, roughly 88% seen once. The source is a person aged 18 to 75 in good health. What was sequenced was blood. The chain employs TRBV5-1 and TRBJ1-5; TRBD1 is a possible D gene (6 bases). The DNA for the CDR3 is TGCGCCAGCAGCTTGGCGGGTAGGGGGAATCAGCCCCAGCATTTT. It translates to CASSLAGRGNQPQHF.